The source of this TCR beta chain is a study of cytomegalovirus exposure and HLA in healthy donors (TCRdb year 2017). A note on the overall study: An earlier analysis of a few hundred of the donors reported 276 Gb of sequence data and 117 million unique TCR beta sequences obtained from about 179 million T cells. A later genetic analysis used genome-wide SNP genotypes for about 60% of the roughly 700 donors, treating that subset as a discovery cohort. In addition to the first cohort of 666 subjects, a separate validation cohort of about 120 different subjects was used. Class I and class II HLA loci were covered by the typing at four-digit resolution. To decide whether each TCR beta V gene segment behaved as functional or pseudogenic, an earlier analysis of 587 of the donors relied on high-throughput TCR beta sequencing. Rather than using new phenotypic data, the later analysis identified candidate immune exposures from TCR beta sequences and from how often those sequences occurred across donors. The T cell repertoires of roughly 660 subjects were profiled by immunosequencing and related to cytomegalovirus serostatus. Among about 360 genotyped donors of the cohort, an average of about 240,000 unique TCR beta nucleotide sequences were sequenced per donor, roughly 20% of them non-productive. High-throughput TCR immunosequencing, statistical association of individual TCRs with disease status, and machine learning were combined to predict cytomegalovirus infection status. Of the roughly 410 genotyped donors, 65% to 90% were placed in the genetic ancestry cluster associated with self-reported Caucasian donors. The number of donors typed differed by locus, with 629-630 for A, B, C, DRB1 and DQB1, about 500 for DQA1, 600 to 610 for DPA1, and 400 to 490 for DPB1. All discovery cohort repertoires had been generated on a single sequencing platform. The aim of the study was to test whether cataloging public T cell receptors could identify signatures of past pathogen exposure. Donor age, sex, ethnicity and CMV serostatus were compiled alongside the repertoire data. An early release covering around 630 HLA-typed donors comprised about 310 gigabases of sequencing data and approximately 85 million unique TCR sequences. In a later analysis, previously published TCR beta repertoires from several hundred donors were re-analyzed and high-resolution HLA genotyping was added so that TCR occurrence patterns could be studied. Roughly 5 DR-DQ haplotypes were handled as single units for association and clustering because linkage in the cohort was strong.

Libraries came from the immunoSEQ multiplex PCR assay. A mixture of 60 forward primers for TCR Vbeta segments and 13 reverse primers for TCR Jbeta segments was used in the multiplex PCR. The CDR3 region of rearranged TCR beta genes was amplified from genomic DNA with a multiplex PCR assay. On the Illumina HiSeq System, the amplified TCR beta libraries were sequenced as 87-base-pair reads. The paper's processing steps were these. Across the roughly 670 repertoires, a later analysis counted 75 million to 90 million unique TCR beta chains, approximately 12 million of which were shared by at least two donors. Raw reads were error-corrected and collapsed into unique sequences by a nearest-neighbor algorithm in which closely related sequences were merged to remove PCR and sequencing errors. To assign V, D and J gene segments, CDR3 sequences were aligned to IMGT reference sequences. For a sequence to be retained, a match of at least six nucleotides to both a V gene segment and a J gene segment was required. A rearrangement was called productive if the CDR3 had no stop codons and remained in frame with V and J, and every other rearrangement was called non-productive. Following IMGT convention, CDR3 was defined as the stretch from the second conserved V-encoded cysteine up to the conserved J-encoded phenylalanine. Sequences without an unambiguous match to a single V gene segment were excluded from the earlier analysis of several hundred of the donors. In an earlier analysis of about 590 of the donors, a V segment was called functional when productive rearrangements were above 56.7%, and segregating when the standard deviation between donors exceeded 5%. A statistical classification framework was developed to diagnose cytomegalovirus status using the catalog of TCR beta chain sequences. In a later analysis, V and J genes were assigned by comparing TCR nucleotide sequences against IMGT/GENE-DB human TR gene sequences. Using the TCRdist pipeline, a later analysis assigned CDR3 sequences along with most-parsimonious VDJ recombination scenarios. In a later analysis, every TCR beta chain was defined by the combination of its CDR3 amino acid sequence and its V-gene family, and reads without a unique V-gene family were dropped. In a later analysis, fewer than 600 highly shared, low-generation-probability nucleotide sequences were removed to address suspected cross-contamination and a sequencing artifact. In a later analysis, a clonal expansion index was calculated for each public chain from normalized within-repertoire ranks of inferred template counts. In a later analysis, generation probabilities were computed using a VDJ recombination model fitted to out-of-frame rearrangements, and the results were checked against IGoR. In a later analysis, hypergeometric tests were used to score TCR-TCR, TCR-HLA and TCR-CMV co-occurrence, with a repertoire-size bias correction applied to TCR pairs. To estimate false discovery rates, a later analysis permuted the HLA or CMV assignments 20 times. In a later analysis, co-occurring TCRs were grouped using DBSCAN, with TCRdist sequence similarity added in when clustering inside HLA-allele-positive subsets. For co-occurrence clustering, repertoires with fewer than 30,000 or more than 120,000 public chains were excluded, along with four or five repertoires with anomalous nucleotide sharing. TCRdb stores this immuneACCESS table with in-frame sequences only. Part of the clones is absent; in the studies checked, under half of the shortfall reflects unresolved V genes, and no reason is known for the rest. That table gives V, J and clone size, and the DNA gave D and trimming. Present in this sample are about 150,000 clones, roughly 77% of which were seen just once. The ten largest make up nearly 4% of the sample.

Broad study findings and their caveats: In an earlier analysis of more than 500 of the donors, most TCR beta V segments appeared in productive rearrangements about 90% or about 30% of the time, broadly matching IMGT annotations. The only immune exposure information available for the cohort was CMV serostatus. Correlated functional status among segregating V segments might be attributable to linkage disequilibrium, but an unknown experimental factor could not be ruled out. The earlier analysis of a few hundred of the donors excluded 15 to 20 rarely observed V segments, including chromosome 9 orphons, because counts were too low. Because HLA typing was unavailable for some donors at each locus, only the typed subset was used in association tests. A later analysis found that most CMV-associated TCR beta chains appeared HLA-restricted, with HLA associations seemingly driven largely by CMV exposure. According to a later genetic analysis, donors in an Asian-associated ancestry cluster had fewer N-insertions in productive TCRs than the roughly 670-donor mean. The 87-base-pair reads could not distinguish some IMGT-functional V segments, including TRBV6-2 and TRBV6-3, so those segments were excluded. At a false discovery rate of 0.05, a later analysis linked roughly 17,000 TCR beta sequences to specific HLA alleles. Across donors, most TCR sequences were observed very rarely, whereas some public TCRs were present in many individuals. In both the original and validation cohorts, the classifier was reported to diagnose cytomegalovirus status with high specificity and sensitivity. It was suggested by the authors that the approach could potentially be generalized to other disease states and immunological phenotypes. The cohort was sequenced for TCR beta chains only, and without alpha or paired-chain data the features that could be detected were limited. Presence/absence analyses assumed roughly uniform sequencing depth across donors, an assumption that may not hold. A total of around 150 TCR beta chains were listed by the study as associated with cytomegalovirus. In a later analysis, the rate of TCR association differed among HLA loci, with DRB1 alleles having the most associated TCRs and HLA-C alleles having the fewest. Three of the identified cytomegalovirus-associated TCR beta chains were confirmed in vitro to be specific for cytomegalovirus antigens. A cluster of highly shared sequence variants was judged likely to be a technical artifact of the sequencing pipeline. A later genetic analysis associated a missense DCLRE1C variant with V-gene and J-gene trimming of TCR beta chains, and an independent cohort replicated the association. A further reported finding was that TCR beta sequences accurately predicted the HLA-A and HLA-B alleles for most subjects in the first cohort. In a later analysis, several top co-occurrence clusters were reported to appear linked to parvovirus B19, influenza, CMV and Epstein-Barr virus. In a later analysis, HLA-associated TCR beta chains were found to be more clonally expanded and to have lower generation probabilities than equally common non-associated chains. When HLA alleles, especially DR and DQ, strongly co-occurred, attributing TCR associations to individual alleles was difficult.

Remarks on this clone: Its antigen is unknown. Base qualities are not provided; no much larger clone lies one nucleotide away.

Trimming removed 5 bases from V and 5 bases from J, leaving 16 bases between the germline ends. Reading from cysteine to phenylalanine, the CDR3 counts 14 amino acids. Here the CDR3 DNA is all that survives: 42 bases in frame from base 1. As encoded in the germline V gene (reference sequence), CDR1 is MNHNY while CDR2 is SVGAGI. In total, roughly 670 healthy bone marrow donors made up the cohort. All cohort members were sampled while nominally healthy, although unrecorded immune exposures were likely present. The donor was CMV seronegative and was included in the group of about 400 seronegative cohort members. Each donor provided a peripheral blood sample, and peripheral blood mononuclear cells were used for TCR beta sequencing. Genomic DNA extraction from the blood cell samples was performed with the Qiagen DNeasy Blood Extraction Kit.

This sequence originates from a male donor in good health and CMV-seronegative. Sample: PBMCs. The chain joins TRBV6-6 to TRBJ2-7, with TRBD1 as a weak D call on 5 bases. This receptor carries the CDR3 CASSPDRLPNEQYF. Read as DNA, the sequence is TGTGCCAGCAGTCCCGACAGACTCCCGAACGAGCAGTACTTC.